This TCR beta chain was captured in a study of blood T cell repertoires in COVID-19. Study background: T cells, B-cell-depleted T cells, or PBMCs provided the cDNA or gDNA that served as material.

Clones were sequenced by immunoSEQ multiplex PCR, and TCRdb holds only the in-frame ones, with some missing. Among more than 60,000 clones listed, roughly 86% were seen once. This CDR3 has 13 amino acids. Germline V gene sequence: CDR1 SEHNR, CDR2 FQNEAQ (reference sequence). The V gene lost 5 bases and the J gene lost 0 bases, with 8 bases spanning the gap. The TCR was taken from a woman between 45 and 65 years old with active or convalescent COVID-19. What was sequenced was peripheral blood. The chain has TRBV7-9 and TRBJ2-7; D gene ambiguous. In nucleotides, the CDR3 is TGTGCCAGCAGCCCGATGAGCTCCTACGAGCAGTACTTC. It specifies CASSPMSSYEQYF.